This T cell receptor (beta chain) was sequenced during a study of blood T cells in healthy people across ages. Study in general: Template switching picked up about one barcoded beta molecule for each two T cells.

Each individual donor underwent a draw of ten milliliters of peripheral blood. The authors extracted at least 5 micrograms of total RNA per sample. Together with a sample-barcoded 5' primer, a J-beta primer mix was included in a second PCR lasting 7 to 11 cycles. TCRdb re-derived calls from the 5' RACE reads in MiXCR, one entry per CDR3 protein. The sample yields around 600,000 distinct CDR3 sequences, around half seen once. The V and J ends lost 5 bases and 7 bases respectively, with 8 bases between them. Germline-derived CDR1 and CDR2 are SGHAT and FQDESV (reference sequence). The CDR3 consists of 11 residues.

The chain combines TRBV11-1 with TRBJ1-2; D is ambiguous. Sequenced: blood. The origin of this receptor is a man of 80 years or more in good health. The CDR3 region has the DNA TGTGCCAGCAGCGCACTTACTGGCTACACCTTC. Translated: CASSALTGYTF.